A single sample is the source of the 17 T cell receptor beta chains below, sequenced in a study of technical replicates of blood from a handful of donors. Produced via immunoSEQ multiplex PCR; TCRdb's table is partial and in-frame only. The repertoire holds roughly 90,000 clones, with roughly 94% as singletons. Material for sequencing was T cells isolated from PBMCs. The receptors stem from a human donor in good health.

This chain uses TRBV18 with TRBJ2-2; D might be TRBD2 (6 bases). The CDR3 totals 15 residues. V dropped 1 base and J dropped 4 bases, with 10 bases sitting between them. CDR1 and CDR2 (germline): KGHSH, LQKENI. The CDR3 bases are TGTGCCAGCTCACCACGGGGAGGAAGCACCGGGGAGCTGTTTTTT. It codes for CASSPRGGSTGELFF. The complete variable domain, with remaining parts taken from reference TRBV18 and TRBJ2-2, reads NAGVMQNPRHLVRRRGQEARLRCSPMKGHSHVYWYRQLPEEGLKFMVYLQKENIIDESGMPKERFSAEFPKEGPSILRIQQVVRGDSAAYFCASSPRGGSTGELFFGEGSRLTVL.

The rearrangement links TRBV6-5 to TRBJ2-7, with D hard to call. V lost 2 bases and J lost 6, with 11 bases in between. The CDR3 length is 13 residues. In germline, CDR1 is MNHEY, CDR2 SVGAGI. The CDR3 region has the DNA TGTGCCAGCAGTTACGACGGAGTATCCGAGCAGTACTTC. Translated: CASSYDGVSEQYF.

This chain uses TRBV30 with TRBJ2-2; D unresolved. The germline V and J ends were trimmed by 0 bases and 7 bases, with 9 bases remaining between them. This CDR3 is built from 13 residues. Germline V gene data show CDR1 as GTSNPN and CDR2 as SVGIG (reference sequence). CDR3 protein: CAWSVRSDGELFF. CDR3 in DNA: TGTGCCTGGAGTGTAAGAAGCGACGGGGAGCTGTTTTTT. The variable domain in full, with the rest retrieved from reference TRBV30 and TRBJ2-2, is SQTIHQWPATLVQPVGSPLSLECTVEGTSNPNLYWYRQAAGRGLQLLFYSVGIGQISSEVPQNLSASRPQDRQFILSSKKLLLSDSGFYLCAWSVRSDGELFFGEGSRLTVL.

The J gene is TRBJ2-1, the V gene TRBV4-1; 8 bases fit TRBD2. The CDR3 contains 16 residues. Germline V lookup: CDR1 MGHRA, CDR2 YSYEKL. V gave up 0 bases and J gave up 7 bases; unmatched junction bases: 8. The CDR3 spells CASSQDGSGSRNEQFF. The CDR3 region has the DNA TGCGCCAGCAGCCAAGATGGCAGCGGGAGTCGAAATGAGCAGTTCTTC.

J is TRBJ1-1 and V is TRBV6-1; 8 bases agree with TRBD1. The CDR3 length is 12 residues. J gave up 4 bases and V 6 bases, and 1 base lay outside the gene matches. The V gene's germline CDR1 is MNHNS and CDR2 SASEGT. CDR3 sequence: CASRTGGTEAFF. DNA of the CDR3: TGTGCCAGCAGAACAGGGGGCACTGAAGCTTTCTTT.

CDR3 amino acids: CASSLAPGGRGYTF. The DNA for the CDR3 is TGTGCCAGCAGCTTAGCGCCAGGGGGCCGAGGCTACACCTTC. The chain combines TRBV7-9 with TRBJ1-2; 8 bases match TRBD1. This CDR3 has 14 residues. J was trimmed by 8 bases and V by 0 bases; bases with no gene match: 5. Germline loops: CDR1 SEHNR, CDR2 FQNEAQ (reference sequence). Filled out from reference TRBV7-9 and TRBJ1-2, the complete variable domain reads DTGVSQNPRHKITKRGQNVTFRCDPISEHNRLYWYRQTLGQGPEFLTYFQNEAQLEKSRLLSDRFSAERPKGSFSTLEIQRTEQGDSAMYLCASSLAPGGRGYTFGSGTRLTVV.

The genes are TRBV6-1 and TRBJ1-6; TRBD1 matches at 8 bases. Germline V gene data show CDR1 as MNHNS and CDR2 as SASEGT. Losses at the gene ends were 4 bases for V and 6 bases for J; bases not matched to a gene: 8. The CDR3 sequence is 16 residues long. The CDR3 coding sequence is TGTGCCAGCAGTGGTACCGGGACAGGAGGTAATTCACCCCTCCACTTT. Amino acids: CASSGTGTGGNSPLHF.

The chain couples TRBV27 to TRBJ2-7, with 8 bases matching TRBD1. The CDR3 is 14 residues long. Germline values: CDR1 MNHEY, CDR2 SMNVEV (reference sequence). V was clipped by 1 base and J by 6 bases; unmatched bases: 5. In DNA, the CDR3 is TGTGCCAGCAGTTTATTGCAGGGGGCACGCGAGCAGTACTTC. Its protein product is CASSLLQGAREQYF.

J is TRBJ2-1 and V is TRBV2; no definite D call. CDR3 length: 13 residues. CDR1 and CDR2 from the germline V gene are SNHLY and FYNNEI. Trimming cost V 7 bases and J 4 bases, with 11 bases left between them. The DNA for the CDR3 is TGTGCCAGCACCGAGCCGGGTTACAATGAGCAGTTCTTC. Protein sequence: CASTEPGYNEQFF.

V gene TRBV13 combines with J gene TRBJ2-7; 7 bases are a match to TRBD2. J lost 0 bases, V lost 5 bases, and 10 bases had no gene match. Germline V lookup: CDR1 PRHDT, CDR2 FYEKMQ (reference sequence). This CDR3 has 16 residues. The CDR3 coding sequence is TGTGCCAGCAGCCCTGGCGGAGGGAGGGCCTCCTACGAGCAGTACTTC. Translated, it gives CASSPGGGRASYEQYF.

V gene TRBV6-5 combines with J gene TRBJ2-5, with 9 bases matching TRBD2. The CDR3 has 16 amino acids. J lost 1 base, V lost 4 bases, and 7 bases had no gene match. Looked up from germline, CDR1 is MNHEY and CDR2 is SVGAGI. This CDR3 is CASSLQREVSQETQYF. For the CDR3, the DNA is TGTGCCAGCAGTTTACAGCGGGAGGTCTCCCAAGAGACCCAGTACTTC.

The rearrangement links TRBV9 to TRBJ2-7, with TRBD1 matching over 8 bases. The V gene's germline CDR1 is SGDLS and CDR2 YYNGEE. Trimming at V came to 2 bases and at J to 5 bases, leaving 9 bases not matched to a gene. The CDR3 extends over 15 amino acids. CDR3 nucleotide sequence: TGTGCCAGCAGCGTGACTGGGACAGGCCGCGACGAGCAGTACTTC. Translated, it gives CASSVTGTGRDEQYF. The complete variable domain, with remaining parts taken from reference TRBV9 and TRBJ2-7, reads DSGVTQTPKHLITATGQRVTLRCSPRSGDLSVYWYQQSLDQGLQFLIQYYNGEERAKGNILERFSAQQFPDLHSELNLSSLELGDSALYFCASSVTGTGRDEQYFGPGTRLTVT.

J is TRBJ2-2 and V is TRBV18; D is perhaps TRBD1 (5 bases). The CDR3 totals 14 residues. V lost 5 bases and J 8 bases, leaving 15 bases between the germline ends. Germline CDR1 KGHSH, CDR2 LQKENI. The CDR3 protein is CASSTQGAVGELFF. The CDR3 coding sequence is TGTGCCAGCTCAACGCAGGGCGCAGTGGGGGAGCTGTTTTTT. The full variable domain, rest sourced from reference TRBV18 and TRBJ2-2, is NAGVMQNPRHLVRRRGQEARLRCSPMKGHSHVYWYRQLPEEGLKFMVYLQKENIIDESGMPKERFSAEFPKEGPSILRIQQVVRGDSAAYFCASSTQGAVGELFFGEGSRLTVL.

The chain carries TRBV7-2 and TRBJ2-7; possible D gene TRBD2, 7 bases. The germline V gene encodes CDR1 SGHTA and CDR2 FQGNSA. V was clipped by 5 bases and J by 2 bases, with 13 bases between them. The length of the CDR3 is 14 residues. The CDR3 DNA reads as TGTGCCAGCAGCCCGTGGGAGGGGGCCTACGAGCAGTACTTC. It specifies CASSPWEGAYEQYF.

The CDR3 sequence is CASSPDSYGYTF. The CDR3 DNA is TGTGCCAGCAGCCCGGACAGCTATGGCTACACCTTC. The V gene is TRBV7-2, the J gene TRBJ1-2; perhaps TRBD1 as D (6 bases). The CDR3 is 12 residues long. Germline CDR1 reads SGHTA; CDR2 reads FQGNSA. V lost 5 bases to trimming and J lost 4 bases, with 8 bases between them.

The chain's CDR3 is CASSVAGAGGSYEQYF. CDR3 nucleotide sequence: TGTGCCAGCAGCGTAGCCGGAGCGGGGGGTTCCTACGAGCAGTACTTC. The chain links TRBV9 to TRBJ2-7; 9 positions agree with TRBD2. Per germline, CDR1 SGDLS and CDR2 YYNGEE. The ends lost 0 bases at V and 1 base at J; junction bases unmatched: 5. This CDR3 contains 16 residues.

This chain links TRBV5-1 with TRBJ1-1; D not certain. Trimming left V 0 bases short and J 4 bases short, with 13 bases between. CDR3 length: 15 residues. Germline loops: CDR1 SGHRS, CDR2 YFSETQ. The CDR3 here is CASSLAIAGSTEAFF. The CDR3 bases are TGCGCCAGCAGCTTGGCTATCGCGGGAAGCACTGAAGCTTTCTTT.